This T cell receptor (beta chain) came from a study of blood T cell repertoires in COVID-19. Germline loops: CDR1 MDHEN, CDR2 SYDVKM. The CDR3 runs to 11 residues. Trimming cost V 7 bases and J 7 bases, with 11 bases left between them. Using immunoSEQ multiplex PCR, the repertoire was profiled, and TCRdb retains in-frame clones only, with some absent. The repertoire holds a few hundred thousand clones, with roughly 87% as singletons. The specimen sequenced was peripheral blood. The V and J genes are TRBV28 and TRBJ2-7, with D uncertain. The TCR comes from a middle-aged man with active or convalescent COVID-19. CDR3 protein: CASISDGEQYF. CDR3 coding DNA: TGTGCCAGCATCTCAGACGGGGAGCAGTACTTC.